The 19 T cell receptor beta chains below all came from one sample that was sequenced in a study of blood T cell repertoires in COVID-19. Here immunoSEQ multiplex PCR was the method, and the copy in TCRdb shows in-frame clones only, minus some. The sample holds about 460,000 clones, 75% to 90% seen once. Sequencing used PBMCs or T cells enriched from blood (not recorded which). These receptors were collected from a woman in her sixties who had recovered from COVID-19.

The V gene is TRBV5-1, the J gene TRBJ2-3; 8 nucleotides line up with TRBD2. V lost 3 bases to trimming and J lost 4 bases; unmatched junction nucleotides: 4. This CDR3 region has 14 residues. Germline V gives CDR1 SGHRS, CDR2 YFSETQ. This CDR3 is CASSSTSVSDTQYF. The CDR3 DNA sequence: TGCGCCAGCAGCTCGACTAGCGTCTCAGATACGCAGTATTTT.

V and J are TRBV5-4 and TRBJ2-4; possibly TRBD2 for D (6 bases). Trimming shortened V by 2 bases and J by 7 bases, and 16 bases separated the two germline ends. CDR1 and CDR2 from the germline V gene are SGHNT and YYREEE (reference sequence). The CDR3 length is 15 residues. The CDR3 DNA sequence: TGTGCCAGCAGCTTAAATGGAGGGGCAGGGAACATTCAGTACTTC. Amino acid sequence: CASSLNGGAGNIQYF.

The J gene is TRBJ2-2, the V gene TRBV19; D might be TRBD2 (6 bases). The length of the CDR3 is 14 residues. Trimming left V 0 bases short and J 5 bases short, with 7 bases between. From germline, CDR1 is LNHDA and CDR2 SQIVND (reference sequence). The CDR3 loop reads CASSIEEGTGELFF. The DNA for the CDR3 is TGTGCCAGTAGTATAGAGGAGGGGACCGGGGAGCTGTTTTTT.

This chain links TRBV7-9 with TRBJ2-2, with 15 bases fitting TRBD2. The CDR3 sequence is 18 residues long. Germline values: CDR1 SEHNR, CDR2 FQNEAQ (reference sequence). Trimming at V came to 4 bases and at J to 0 bases, leaving 3 bases not matched to a gene. CDR3 region: CASSSGLAGGPNTGELFF. The CDR3, as DNA: TGTGCCAGCAGCTCGGGACTAGCGGGGGGTCCGAACACCGGGGAGCTGTTTTTT.

J is TRBJ1-6 and V is TRBV2; 7 positions match TRBD1. The germline CDR1 and CDR2 sequences are SNHLY and FYNNEI. The J segment lost 8 bases and the V segment lost 6 bases, leaving 10 bases of the junction unmatched. The CDR3 is 15 amino acids. The CDR3 bases are TGTGCCAGCAGCCCCGACAGGGCGAGATATTCACCCCTCCACTTT. It encodes CASSPDRARYSPLHF.

This rearrangement joins TRBV3-1 (or the pseudogene TRBV3-2) to TRBJ1-3; tentatively, D is TRBD1 (5 bases). Trimming shortened V by 5 bases and J by 0 bases, and 17 bases separated the two germline ends. The CDR3 has 17 amino acids. Germline V gives CDR1 LGHDT, CDR2 YNNKEL (reference sequence). This CDR3 reads CASSSSDRSRSGNTIYF. DNA of the CDR3: TGTGCCAGCAGCTCTTCAGACAGATCGCGCTCTGGAAACACCATATATTTT.

V and J are TRBV6-6 and TRBJ1-1; 9 bases map to TRBD1. CDR3 length equals 15 residues. CDR1 and CDR2 (germline): MNHNY, SVGAGI (reference sequence). V lost 2 bases to trimming and J lost 5 bases; unmatched junction nucleotides: 6. The CDR3 loop reads CASSYTGTGITEAFF. In DNA form, the CDR3 reads TGTGCCAGCAGTTACACAGGGACAGGGATAACTGAAGCTTTCTTT.

The chain employs TRBV10-3 and TRBJ2-2, with 7 bases matching TRBD2. This CDR3 spans 16 amino acids. Germline values: CDR1 ENHRY, CDR2 SYGVKD. The V segment lost 4 bases and the J segment 2 bases; nucleotides outside the gene matches: 7. Here the CDR3 reads CAISGKRGLNTGELFF. The CDR3 DNA reads TGTGCCATCAGTGGGAAGCGGGGCCTTAACACCGGGGAGCTGTTTTTT.

CDR3 nucleotides: TGTGCCACCAGTGACCGGAGCTATGGCTACACCTTC. Its translation is CATSDRSYGYTF. The J gene is TRBJ1-2, the V gene TRBV24-1; D ambiguous. The CDR3 runs 12 residues. Germline values: CDR1 KGHDR, CDR2 SFDVKD. Trimming left V 4 bases short and J 4 bases short, with 6 bases between.

This chain uses TRBV7-8 with TRBJ1-2, with 8 positions matching TRBD1. CDR3 size: 15 residues. With V trimmed by 7 bases and J by 2 bases, 9 bases remained unmatched. Germline lookup yields CDR1 SGHVS and CDR2 FQNEAQ. CDR3 nucleotides: TGTGCCAGCACAAGGGGACAGGCACCGAACTATGGCTACACCTTC. Protein: CASTRGQAPNYGYTF.

This clone was picked up one time. The rearrangement uses TRBV24-1 and TRBJ2-2; 10 bases map to TRBD1. The CDR3 runs to 16 residues. Germline V gene data show CDR1 as KGHDR and CDR2 as SFDVKD. Germline trimming cut 7 bases from V and 7 bases from J; bases unmatched to any gene: 11. CDR3 DNA sequence: TGTGCCACCAGCAATGCCGGGACAGGGGCGGGCGGGGAGCTGTTTTTT. The encoded protein is CATSNAGTGAGGELFF.

On this clone itself: The same CDR3 also results from other DNA sequences found in this sample. V and J are TRBV7-2 and TRBJ1-2, with unresolved D. The germline V and J ends were trimmed by 5 bases and 3 bases, with 13 bases remaining between them. This CDR3 is 14 amino acids long. Germline V CDR1 and CDR2: SGHTA, FQGNSA. CDR3 in DNA: TGTGCCAGCAGCCCCGTAGGGCGGGACTATGGCTACACCTTC. Protein: CASSPVGRDYGYTF.

The chain couples TRBV2 to TRBJ1-2; tentative D call: TRBD1 (6 bases). Trimming shortened V by 3 bases and J by 1 base, and 12 bases separated the two germline ends. Germline V gene sequence: CDR1 SNHLY, CDR2 FYNNEI. The CDR3 is 15 residues long. CDR3 loop: CASSEGAPDNYGYTF. The CDR3 bases are TGTGCCAGCAGTGAGGGGGCGCCAGATAACTATGGCTACACCTTC.

Only one count was recorded for this clone. V is TRBV3-1 (or the pseudogene TRBV3-2) and J is TRBJ1-5; D might be TRBD1 (5 bases). The length of the CDR3 is 14 residues. V lost 2 bases and J lost 2, with 7 bases in between. Germline assignment: CDR1 LGHDT and CDR2 YNNKEL (reference sequence). CDR3 residues: CASSQQGGNQPQHF. The DNA for the CDR3 is TGTGCCAGCAGCCAACAGGGTGGCAATCAGCCCCAGCATTTT.

The V call is TRBV5-1, the J call TRBJ1-2; 8 bases map to TRBD1. After removal of 1 base from V and 3 bases from J, the junction contained 2 bases not matched to a gene. Germline lookup yields CDR1 SGHRS and CDR2 YFSETQ. The CDR3 spans 14 residues. The CDR3 sequence: CASSLLDRDYGYTF. CDR3 nucleotides: TGCGCCAGCAGCTTGCTGGACAGGGACTATGGCTACACCTTC. Drawing the rest from reference TRBV5-1 and TRBJ1-2, the complete variable domain is KAGVTQTPRYLIKTRGQQVTLSCSPISGHRSVSWYQQTPGQGLQFLFEYFSETQRNKGNFPGRFSGRQFSNSRSEMNVSTLELGDSALYLCASSLLDRDYGYTFGSGTRLTVV.

The chain combines TRBV5-5 with TRBJ1-4; D is undetermined. Trimming pared 3 bases from V and 8 bases from J, leaving 8 bases between. The CDR3 consists of 12 residues. CDR1 is SGHKS, CDR2 YYEKEE, per germline (reference sequence). The CDR3 region is CASSSPGEKLFF. As DNA, the CDR3 is TGTGCCAGCAGCTCGCCGGGGGAAAAACTGTTTTTT.

The J gene is TRBJ1-5, the V gene TRBV19; 7 nucleotides agree with TRBD1. The V and J ends lost 5 bases and 0 bases, in that order; junction bases with no gene match: 13. The CDR3 length is 18 residues. Germline values: CDR1 LNHDA, CDR2 SQIVND (reference sequence). The CDR3 DNA reads TGTGCCAGTAGTGCGTATAGGGGGACAGTCTATAGCAATCAGCCCCAGCATTTT. It yields the protein CASSAYRGTVYSNQPQHF.

This clone appeared once. V and J are TRBV7-9 and TRBJ1-5, with 7 bases that match TRBD1. V gave up 3 bases and J gave up 9 bases; unmatched junction bases: 8. This CDR3 is built from 14 residues. Looked up from germline, CDR1 is SEHNR and CDR2 is FQNEAQ (reference sequence). CDR3 in amino acids: CASSFPGQPTPQHF. CDR3 nucleotide sequence: TGTGCCAGCAGCTTTCCGGGACAGCCCACGCCCCAGCATTTT.

This sequence joins TRBV7-8 and TRBJ2-7, with D perhaps TRBD1 (5 bases). Germline CDR1 is SGHVS and CDR2 is FQNEAQ. This CDR3 has 14 amino acids. The germline V and J ends were trimmed by 4 bases and 0 bases, with 10 bases remaining between them. The CDR3 bases are TGTGCCAGCAGCTATCGGACACCCTCCTACGAGCAGTACGTC. This codes for CASSYRTPSYEQYV.